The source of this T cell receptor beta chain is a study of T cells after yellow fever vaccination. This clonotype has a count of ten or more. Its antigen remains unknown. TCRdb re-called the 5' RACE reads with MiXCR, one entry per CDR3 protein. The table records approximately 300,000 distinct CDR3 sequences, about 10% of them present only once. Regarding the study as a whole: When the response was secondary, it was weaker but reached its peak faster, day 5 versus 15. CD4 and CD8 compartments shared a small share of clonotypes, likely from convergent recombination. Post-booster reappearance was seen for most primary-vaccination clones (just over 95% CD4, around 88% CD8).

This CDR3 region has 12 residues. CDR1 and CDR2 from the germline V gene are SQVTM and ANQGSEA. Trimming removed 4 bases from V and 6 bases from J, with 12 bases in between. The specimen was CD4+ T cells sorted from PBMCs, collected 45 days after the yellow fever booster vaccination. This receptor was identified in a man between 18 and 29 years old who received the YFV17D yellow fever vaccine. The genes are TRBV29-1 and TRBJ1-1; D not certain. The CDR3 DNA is TGCAGCGTTGTCCCGAGATTCGCTGAAGCTTTCTTT. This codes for CSVVPRFAEAFF.